These 17 T cell receptor beta chains were all obtained from the same sample, sequenced in a study of T-cell memory formation after mild COVID-19 (dated by TCRdb to the early 2020s). The library relied on 5' RACE. Sequenced using an Illumina NovaSeq 6000. TCRdb reprocessing: public reads trimmed at Q25 with fastp, clones called with MiXCR, in-frame beta chains kept. Rows with a matching CDR3 protein are joined into one entry that keeps the most common DNA and genes. In all, the sample holds just over 300,000 distinct CDR3 sequences, and approximately 19% of those were seen once. The ten largest make up more than 20% of the sample. The sample consisted of PBMCs or a T cell subset sorted from them (not recorded which). The receptor set was obtained from a man in his late teens or twenties who had mild COVID-19 (a few samples of this study predate the infection). The sample titles of this study are shuffled in the database, so cell type and time point are left out; the donor was told from shared clones.

V is TRBV3-1 and J is TRBJ2-7; tentative D call: TRBD2 (5 bases). The ends were cut back, 7 bases at V and 7 bases at J, with 17 bases in the middle. This CDR3 contains 13 residues. Per the germline V gene, CDR1 is LGHDT and CDR2 is YNNKEL (reference sequence). The chain's CDR3 is CASIPWEPREQYV. The CDR3 DNA reads TGTGCCAGCATCCCCTGGGAGCCCCGTGAGCAGTACGTC.

V and J are TRBV7-2 and TRBJ2-2; a weak D match, TRBD1 (5 bases). The length of the CDR3 is 16 residues. Germline values: CDR1 SGHTA, CDR2 FQGNSA. Trimming took off 7 bases at V and 3 bases at J, with 18 bases between the two ends. CDR3 region: CASTLVTVRDTGELFF. CDR3 DNA sequence: TGTGCCAGCACCTTGGTGACAGTTCGGGACACCGGGGAGCTGTTTTTT.

The chain recombines TRBV6-5 with TRBJ2-1; perhaps D is TRBD1 or TRBD2 (6 bases each). CDR3 length: 13 residues. Per germline, CDR1 MNHEY and CDR2 SVGAGI. V was trimmed by 6 bases and J by 10 bases, leaving 16 bases between them. In DNA form, the CDR3 reads TGTGCCAGCAGGAAAGGGGGGCAAGGAGAGCAGTTCTTC. This codes for CASRKGGQGEQFF.

This clonotype appeared a few times. The genes are TRBV5-1 and TRBJ2-7; D is unclear. The CDR3 is made up of 15 amino acids. Germline V lookup: CDR1 SGHRS, CDR2 YFSETQ. The ends were cut back, 3 bases at V and 2 bases at J, with 15 bases in the middle. The CDR3 region has the DNA TGCGCCAGCAGCTGGGCACCGGAATCCCCCTACGAGCAGTACTTC. This translates into CASSWAPESPYEQYF.

The CDR3 protein is CASSSASLNAQYF. In nucleotides, the CDR3 is TGTGCCAGCAGCTCAGCCTCCCTGAATGCCCAGTACTTC. The rearrangement links TRBV7-8 to TRBJ2-5; D unclear. V lost 4 bases to trimming and J lost 9 bases, with 15 bases between them. The CDR3 totals 13 residues. Looked up from germline, CDR1 is SGHVS and CDR2 is FQNEAQ.

This clonotype was picked up a small number of times. The chain joins TRBV7-2 to TRBJ2-1; D possibly corresponds to TRBD1 (6 bases). Germline V CDR1 and CDR2: SGHTA, FQGNSA. This CDR3 is 13 amino acids long. V lost 3 bases, J lost 7 bases, and 10 bases lay in between. The CDR3 region is CASSFRGSNEQFF. The DNA of the CDR3 is TGTGCCAGCAGCTTCAGGGGAAGTAATGAGCAGTTCTTC.

The chain links TRBV24-1 to TRBJ2-2; 9 positions agree with TRBD1. Germline-derived CDR1 and CDR2 are KGHDR and SFDVKD. The CDR3 runs to 16 residues. Germline trimming cut 4 bases from V and 7 bases from J; bases unmatched to any gene: 9. CDR3 sequence: CATSDHRDREDGELFF. The CDR3 nucleotides are TGTGCCACCAGTGACCACCGGGACAGGGAGGACGGGGAGCTGTTTTTT.

This clonotype turned up a few times. V and J are TRBV5-1 and TRBJ1-5; D unclear. The CDR3 covers 13 residues. Per the germline V gene, CDR1 is SGHRS and CDR2 is YFSETQ. V shed 2 bases and J shed 4 bases, with 7 bases lying between them. The CDR3 coding sequence is TGCGCCAGCAGCTTTTCTACGAATCAGCCCCAGCATTTT. Its translation: CASSFSTNQPQHF.

The chain has TRBV7-2 and TRBJ1-2, with D possibly TRBD1 on 5 matching bases. The germline V gene has CDR1 SGHTA and CDR2 FQGNSA. Trimming removed 5 bases at V and 0 bases at J, with 13 bases between. The CDR3 covers 15 residues. CDR3 loop: CASSGPGRTNYGYTF. As DNA, the CDR3 is TGTGCCAGCAGCGGACCGGGACGAACTAACTATGGCTACACCTTC.

The table lists this clonotype with many counts. The rearrangement uses TRBV21-1 and TRBJ2-5; the table's D call TRBD1 went unverified against the DNA. TRBV21-1 is shown as a pseudogene. There are 15 residues in the CDR3. CDR3 sequence reads: CASSNDTGRGETQYF. The CDR3 DNA is TGTGCCAGCAGCAACGATACAGGAAGGGGAGAGACCCAGTACTTC.

The chain employs TRBV5-8 and TRBJ1-5, with D possibly matching TRBD1 (6 bases). Trimming removed 5 bases from V and 0 bases from J, with 18 bases in between. The CDR3 has 17 residues. The V gene's germline CDR1 is SGHTS and CDR2 YDEGEE. CDR3 region: CASSLQTGINSNQPQHF. In DNA form, the CDR3 reads TGTGCCAGCAGTCTTCAGACAGGAATCAATAGCAATCAGCCCCAGCATTTT.

This chain's CDR3 is CASSPGTRRQYF. The CDR3 nucleotides are TGTGCCAGCAGCCCAGGGACCCGGCGACAGTACTTC. The chain carries TRBV7-9 and TRBJ2-7; possibly TRBD1 or TRBD2 for D (5 bases each). The CDR3 is 12 residues long. Per the germline V gene, CDR1 is SEHNR and CDR2 is FQNEAQ (reference sequence). V gave up 5 bases and J gave up 10 bases, with 15 bases separating them.

The V gene is TRBV6-5, the J gene TRBJ1-2; no reliable D call. The ends were cut back, 0 bases at V and 4 bases at J, with 6 bases in the middle. This CDR3 is built from 13 residues. Germline CDR1 and CDR2: MNHEY and SVGAGI. The CDR3 reads CASSYSPFYGYTF. CDR3 bases: TGTGCCAGCAGTTACTCTCCGTTCTATGGCTACACCTTC.

This clonotype was detected a few times. The chain links TRBV10-2 to TRBJ1-2; the D gene is possibly TRBD1 (5 bases). The CDR3 has 16 residues. CDR1 and CDR2 (germline): WSHSY, SAAADI. V lost 4 bases and J 3 bases, leaving 18 bases between the germline ends. The CDR3 coding sequence is TGCGCCAGCAGTGGGAAGGGAGCGGGACTCCACTATGGCTACACCTTC. It codes for CASSGKGAGLHYGYTF.

A few counts support this clonotype. The rearrangement links TRBV29-1 to TRBJ1-1; D may be TRBD1 (6 bases). Trimming shortened V by 6 bases and J by 1 base, and 12 bases separated the two germline ends. CDR1 and CDR2 from the germline V gene are SQVTM and ANQGSEA. CDR3 length: 13 amino acids. CDR3 DNA: TGCAGCGTCGGGAGGGGGAGGAACACTGAAGCTTTCTTT. Its translation is CSVGRGRNTEAFF.

A few counts support this clonotype. The chain uses TRBV11-2 and TRBJ1-2, with D unresolved. The CDR3 runs to 15 residues. V shed 6 bases and J shed 5 bases, with 19 bases lying between them. Germline values: CDR1 SGHAT, CDR2 FQNNGV. As DNA, the CDR3 is TGTGCCAGCAGTTCTTTCCCGAATCCTACTTATGGCTACACCTTC. Translating it yields CASSSFPNPTYGYTF.

This clonotype was counted at least ten times. This sequence joins TRBV4-2 and TRBJ1-1; no clear D gene. From germline, CDR1 is LGHNA and CDR2 YNFKEQ. The length of the CDR3 is 16 residues. V lost 0 bases, J lost 0 bases, and 11 bases lay in between. The CDR3 is CASSQDWPGMNTEAFF. As DNA, the CDR3 is TGTGCCAGCAGCCAAGATTGGCCGGGGATGAACACTGAAGCTTTCTTT.